This T cell receptor beta chain was recovered during a study of cytomegalovirus exposure and HLA in healthy donors. PCR amplification relied on 60 Vbeta primers (plus 13 Jbeta primers). The protocol was immunoSEQ multiplex PCR, while the TCRdb copy is restricted to in-frame clones and leaves out a portion. The repertoire holds tens of thousands of clones, with 65% to 90% as singletons. This CDR3 comprises 15 residues. Germline loops: CDR1 SGHNT, CDR2 YENEEA. The ends were cut back, 1 base at V and 4 bases at J, with 10 bases in the middle. The chain carries TRBV11-3 and TRBJ2-2, with D possibly matching TRBD1 (6 bases). The receptor comes from a man aged 30 to 39 in good health and CMV-seronegative. Sequenced sample: PBMCs. The CDR3 region has the DNA TGTGCCAGCAGCTTAGTGAGGGGGAGCACCGGGGAGCTGTTTTTT. Translation gives CASSLVRGSTGELFF.